These T cell receptor beta chains were read from a single sample in a study of shared clonotypes between healthy human individuals. Using immunoSEQ multiplex PCR, the repertoire was profiled, and TCRdb retains in-frame clones only, with some absent. The sample lists around 2.1 million clones, 85% to 95% occurring once. Input material: naive CD8+ T cells from PBMCs. The receptors come from a young man in good health. Some clones in this sample may be carry-over from other donors' samples. CDR3s include the opening cysteine and the closing phenylalanine or tryptophan. Fields, in order: J gene, V gene, clone size, CDR3 protein. Clone size is shown for a subset of rows, as once, few, many or a class of expanded clone.

j_gene: TRBJ1-2; v_gene: TRBV27; abundance: NA; CDR3aa: CASSLSGGAGYGYTF
j_gene: TRBJ2-7; v_gene: TRBV7-9; abundance: NA; CDR3aa: CASSQGGGAEQYF
j_gene: TRBJ2-7; v_gene: TRBV28; abundance: NA; CDR3aa: CASSLDTSGLTYEQYF
j_gene: TRBJ2-1; v_gene: TRBV18; abundance: NA; CDR3aa: CASAPGRAEGYEQFF
j_gene: TRBJ2-7; v_gene: TRBV2; abundance: few; CDR3aa: CASSEAGQPTGQYF
j_gene: TRBJ1-2; v_gene: TRBV7-9; abundance: NA; CDR3aa: CASSLGDRGLRGYTF
j_gene: TRBJ2-1; v_gene: TRBV29-1; abundance: NA; CDR3aa: CSVNHYAGSVDNEQFF
j_gene: TRBJ2-2; v_gene: TRBV6-5; abundance: NA; CDR3aa: CASSSSGNTGELFF
j_gene: TRBJ2-7; v_gene: TRBV13; abundance: NA; CDR3aa: CASSFMTGYYEQYF
j_gene: TRBJ2-1; v_gene: TRBV19; abundance: NA; CDR3aa: CASSLRRDRYDYNEQFF
j_gene: TRBJ2-2; v_gene: TRBV28; abundance: NA; CDR3aa: CASSTRQGKDTGELFF
j_gene: TRBJ2-3; v_gene: TRBV28; abundance: once; CDR3aa: CASSSKTGWVTDTQYF
j_gene: TRBJ2-2; v_gene: TRBV7-3; abundance: NA; CDR3aa: CASSLEARTGPNTGELFF
j_gene: TRBJ2-3; v_gene: TRBV7-6; abundance: NA; CDR3aa: CASSLTGTTDTQYF
j_gene: TRBJ1-2; v_gene: TRBV14; abundance: NA; CDR3aa: CASSQTTHRGYTF
j_gene: TRBJ2-1; v_gene: TRBV4-1; abundance: NA; CDR3aa: CASSQVASGGVYEQFF
j_gene: TRBJ2-7; v_gene: TRBV7-9; abundance: NA; CDR3aa: CASSSASYEQYF
j_gene: TRBJ2-7; v_gene: TRBV28; abundance: NA; CDR3aa: CASSPAGTGVSYEQYF
j_gene: TRBJ2-2; v_gene: TRBV5-6; abundance: NA; CDR3aa: CASSMGLPGELFF
j_gene: TRBJ2-7; v_gene: TRBV9; abundance: once; CDR3aa: CASSVGLADYEQYF
j_gene: TRBJ2-5; v_gene: TRBV7-8; abundance: NA; CDR3aa: CASTYGAGTQETQYF
j_gene: TRBJ1-2; v_gene: TRBV27; abundance: NA; CDR3aa: CASSLLRENYGYTF
j_gene: TRBJ1-2; v_gene: TRBV6-6; abundance: NA; CDR3aa: CASSYGGSNGYTF
j_gene: TRBJ1-1; v_gene: TRBV2; abundance: few; CDR3aa: CASSDETAMNTEAFF
j_gene: TRBJ2-1; v_gene: TRBV7-8; abundance: NA; CDR3aa: CASSLDRGNEQFF
j_gene: TRBJ1-1; v_gene: TRBV7-2; abundance: NA; CDR3aa: CASSVRAAGGLPNTEAFF
j_gene: TRBJ2-2; v_gene: TRBV6-5; abundance: NA; CDR3aa: CASSYFQGEIGELFF
j_gene: TRBJ2-7; v_gene: TRBV4-3; abundance: once; CDR3aa: CASSQRQGVHEQYF
j_gene: TRBJ1-1; v_gene: TRBV2; abundance: few; CDR3aa: CASGPEGYGTEAFF
j_gene: TRBJ2-2; v_gene: TRBV11-2; abundance: NA; CDR3aa: CASSSRLADRDNTGELFF
j_gene: TRBJ2-7; v_gene: TRBV21-1; abundance: NA; CDR3aa: CASSLLQIQTYFSYEQYF
j_gene: TRBJ2-3; v_gene: TRBV7-9; abundance: NA; CDR3aa: CASSPRTHTDTQYF
j_gene: TRBJ1-1; v_gene: TRBV29-1; abundance: NA; CDR3aa: CSVRWGGNTEAFF
j_gene: TRBJ1-3; v_gene: TRBV5-1; abundance: NA; CDR3aa: CASSFDFSGNTIYF
j_gene: TRBJ2-7; v_gene: TRBV7-9; abundance: NA; CDR3aa: CASSLVVSGYAEQYF
j_gene: TRBJ1-1; v_gene: TRBV2; abundance: NA; CDR3aa: CASRNQDRNTEAFF
j_gene: TRBJ1-2; v_gene: TRBV6-6; abundance: NA; CDR3aa: CASSYGVSGYTF
j_gene: TRBJ1-4; v_gene: TRBV7-6; abundance: NA; CDR3aa: CASSPRQSQEKLFF